This TCR beta chain was retrieved from a study of early T cells in non-severe SARS-CoV-2 infection. In the library, individual cDNA molecules carried attached unique molecular identifiers. TCRdb passed the 5' RACE reads through MiXCR, listing each CDR3 protein once. Of tens of thousands of distinct CDR3 sequences listed, approximately 5.3% are singletons. This clonotype was detected ten times or more. This CDR3 is 16 amino acids long. Trimming took 6 bases from V and 0 from J; bases not matched to a gene: 9. Sequenced input: whole blood. V usage is TRBV12-3 or TRBV12-4 and J usage is TRBJ2-7; TRBD1 aligns across 9 bases. The clonotype originates from an adult who was a healthcare worker with PCR-confirmed SARS-CoV-2 infection or an uninfected control (not recorded which). CDR3 sequence reads: CASSDPGQGRSYEQYF. As DNA, the CDR3 is TGTGCCAGCAGCGACCCCGGACAGGGGCGCTCCTACGAGCAGTACTTC.